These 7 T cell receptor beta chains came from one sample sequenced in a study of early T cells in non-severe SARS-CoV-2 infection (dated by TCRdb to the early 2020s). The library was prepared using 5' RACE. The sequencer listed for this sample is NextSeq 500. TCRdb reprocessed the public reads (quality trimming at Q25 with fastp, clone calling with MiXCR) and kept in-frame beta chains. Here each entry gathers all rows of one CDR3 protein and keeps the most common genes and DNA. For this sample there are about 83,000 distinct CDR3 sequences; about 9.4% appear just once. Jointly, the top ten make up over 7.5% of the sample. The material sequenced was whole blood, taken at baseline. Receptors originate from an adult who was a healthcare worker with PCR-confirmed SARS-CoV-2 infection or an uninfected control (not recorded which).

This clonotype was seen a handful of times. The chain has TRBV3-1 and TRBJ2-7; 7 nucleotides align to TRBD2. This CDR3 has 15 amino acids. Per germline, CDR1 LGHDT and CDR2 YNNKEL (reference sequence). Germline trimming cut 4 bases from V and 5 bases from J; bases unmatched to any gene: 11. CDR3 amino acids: CASSLGSGGFNEQYF. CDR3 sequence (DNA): TGTGCCAGCAGCCTGGGTTCGGGAGGTTTCAACGAGCAGTACTTC.

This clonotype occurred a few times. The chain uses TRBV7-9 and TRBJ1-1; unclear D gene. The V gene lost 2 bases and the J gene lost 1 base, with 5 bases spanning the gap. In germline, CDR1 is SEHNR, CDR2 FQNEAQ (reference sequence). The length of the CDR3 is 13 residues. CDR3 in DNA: TGTGCCAGCAGCTTAAGGGAGAACACTGAAGCTTTCTTT. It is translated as CASSLRENTEAFF.

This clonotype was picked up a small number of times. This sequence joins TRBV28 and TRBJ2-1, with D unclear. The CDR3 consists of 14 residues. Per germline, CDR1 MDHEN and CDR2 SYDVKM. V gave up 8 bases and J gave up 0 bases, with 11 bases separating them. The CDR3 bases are TGTGCCAGCCTCACAATAAGCTCCTACAATGAGCAGTTCTTC. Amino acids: CASLTISSYNEQFF.

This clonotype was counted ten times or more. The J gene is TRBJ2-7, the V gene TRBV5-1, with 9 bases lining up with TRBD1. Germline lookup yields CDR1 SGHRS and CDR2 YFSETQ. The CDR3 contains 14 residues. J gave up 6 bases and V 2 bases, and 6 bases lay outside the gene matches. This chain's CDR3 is CASSLIPGQGEQYF. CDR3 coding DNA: TGCGCCAGCAGCTTAATCCCGGGACAGGGCGAGCAGTACTTC.

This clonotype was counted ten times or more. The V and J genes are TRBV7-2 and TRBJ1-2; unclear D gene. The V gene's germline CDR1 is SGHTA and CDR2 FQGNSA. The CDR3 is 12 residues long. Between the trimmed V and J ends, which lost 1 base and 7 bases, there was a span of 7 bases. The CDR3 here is CASSLEAGGYTF. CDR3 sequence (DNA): TGTGCCAGCAGCTTAGAGGCTGGTGGCTACACCTTC. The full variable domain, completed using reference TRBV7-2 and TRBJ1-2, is GAGVSQSPSNKVTEKGKDVELRCDPISGHTALYWYRQSLGQGLEFLIYFQGNSAPDKSGLPSDRFSAERTGGSVSTLTIQRTQQEDSAVYLCASSLEAGGYTFGSGTRLTVV.

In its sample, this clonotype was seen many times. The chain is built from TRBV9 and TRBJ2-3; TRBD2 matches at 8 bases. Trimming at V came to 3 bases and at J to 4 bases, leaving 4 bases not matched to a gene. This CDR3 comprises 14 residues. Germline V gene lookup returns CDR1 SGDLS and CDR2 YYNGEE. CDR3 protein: CASSGGTSPDTQYF. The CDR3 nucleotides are TGTGCCAGCAGCGGGGGGACTAGTCCAGATACGCAGTATTTT. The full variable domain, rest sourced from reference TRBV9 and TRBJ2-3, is DSGVTQTPKHLITATGQRVTLRCSPRSGDLSVYWYQQSLDQGLQFLIQYYNGEERAKGNILERFSAQQFPDLHSELNLSSLELGDSALYFCASSGGTSPDTQYFGPGTRLTVL.

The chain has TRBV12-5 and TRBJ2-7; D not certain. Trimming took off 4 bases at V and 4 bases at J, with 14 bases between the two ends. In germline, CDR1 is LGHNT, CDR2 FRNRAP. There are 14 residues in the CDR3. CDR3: CASGSWTNSYEQYF. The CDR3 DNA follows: TGTGCTAGTGGTTCATGGACCAACTCTTACGAGCAGTACTTC. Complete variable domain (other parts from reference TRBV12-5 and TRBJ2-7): DARVTQTPRHKVTEMGQEVTMRCQPILGHNTVFWYRQTMMQGLELLAYFRNRAPLDDSGMPKDRFSAEMPDATLATLKIQPSEPRDSAVYFCASGSWTNSYEQYFGPGTRLTVT.